This T cell receptor (beta chain) was retrieved from a study of T-cell memory formation after mild COVID-19. 5'RACE with constant-segment primers yielded barcoded, UMI-tagged TCR alpha and TCR beta cDNA libraries. TCRdb reprocessed the 5' RACE reads with MiXCR, giving one entry per CDR3 protein. The data contain hundreds of thousands of distinct CDR3 sequences, about 20% of them seen just once; the ten biggest clones take up roughly 21%. General observations from the study: Cross-reactive memory seemingly joined, as some responding clones were found in pre-infection memory. Mainly CM and EM harbored the contracting CD4+ clones; mainly EMRA harbored the CD8+ ones. Clones that shrank (day 15 to 85) were balanced CD4/CD8, whereas later expanders leaned CD4+.

Worth noting for this clonotype: The antigen is unknown.

Per germline, CDR1 KGHSH and CDR2 LQKENI. CDR3 length equals 12 residues. Trimming shortened V by 2 bases and J by 8 bases, and 7 bases separated the two germline ends. The sequencing input was PBMCs or a T cell subset sorted from them (not recorded which). The chain has TRBV18 and TRBJ2-1; D gene uncertain. This TCR came from a man aged 18-30 years who had mild COVID-19 (a few samples of this study predate the infection). Cell type and time point are not known. The CDR3 nucleotides are TGTGCCAGCTCACCAAGCTCTGATGAGCAGTTCTTC. Protein: CASSPSSDEQFF.